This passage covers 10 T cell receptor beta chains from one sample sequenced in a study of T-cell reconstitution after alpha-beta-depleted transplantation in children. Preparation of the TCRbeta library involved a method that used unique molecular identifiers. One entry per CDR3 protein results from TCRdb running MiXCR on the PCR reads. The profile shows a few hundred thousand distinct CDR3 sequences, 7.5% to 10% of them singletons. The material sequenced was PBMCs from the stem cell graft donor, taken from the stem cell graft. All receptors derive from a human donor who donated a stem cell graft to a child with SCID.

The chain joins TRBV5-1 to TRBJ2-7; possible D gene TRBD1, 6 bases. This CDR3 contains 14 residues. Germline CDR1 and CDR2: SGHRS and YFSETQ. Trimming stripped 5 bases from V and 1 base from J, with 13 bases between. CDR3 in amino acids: CASRTGTWSYEQYF. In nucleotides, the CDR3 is TGCGCCAGCAGAACCGGGACATGGTCCTACGAGCAGTACTTC.

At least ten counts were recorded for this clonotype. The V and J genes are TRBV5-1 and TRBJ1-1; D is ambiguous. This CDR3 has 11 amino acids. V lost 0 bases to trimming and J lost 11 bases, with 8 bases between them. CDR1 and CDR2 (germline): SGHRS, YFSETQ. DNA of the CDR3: TGCGCCAGCAGCTTGGGACTGGAGGCTTTCTTT. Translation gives CASSLGLEAFF. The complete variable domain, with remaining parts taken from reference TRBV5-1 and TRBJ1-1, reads KAGVTQTPRYLIKTRGQQVTLSCSPISGHRSVSWYQQTPGQGLQFLFEYFSETQRNKGNFPGRFSGRQFSNSRSEMNVSTLELGDSALYLCASSLGLEAFFGQGTRLTVV.

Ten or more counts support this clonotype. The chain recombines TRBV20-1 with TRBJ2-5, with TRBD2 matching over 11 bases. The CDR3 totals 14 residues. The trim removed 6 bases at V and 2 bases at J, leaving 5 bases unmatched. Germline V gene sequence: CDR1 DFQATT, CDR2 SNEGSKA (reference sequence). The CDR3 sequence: CSARGLAEQETQYF. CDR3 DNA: TGCAGTGCCCGGGGACTAGCGGAACAAGAGACCCAGTACTTC.

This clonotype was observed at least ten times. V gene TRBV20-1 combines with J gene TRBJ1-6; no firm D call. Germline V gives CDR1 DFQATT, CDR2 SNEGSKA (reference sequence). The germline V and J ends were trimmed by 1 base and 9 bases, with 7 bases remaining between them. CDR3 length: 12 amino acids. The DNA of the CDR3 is TGCAGTGCTAGAGTTAACCTTTCACCCCTCCACTTT. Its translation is CSARVNLSPLHF.

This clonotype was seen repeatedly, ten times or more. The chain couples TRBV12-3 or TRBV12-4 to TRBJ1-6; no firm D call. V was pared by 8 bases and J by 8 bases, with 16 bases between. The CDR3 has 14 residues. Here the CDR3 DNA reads TGTGCCAGCTCGGAGGCCTTAACCCATTCACCCCTCCACTTT. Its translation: CASSEALTHSPLHF.

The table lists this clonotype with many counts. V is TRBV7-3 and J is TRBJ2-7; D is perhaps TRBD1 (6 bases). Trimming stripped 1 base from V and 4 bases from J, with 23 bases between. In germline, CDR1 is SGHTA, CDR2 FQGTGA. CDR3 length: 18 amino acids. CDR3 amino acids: CASSLKPSVAGVSYEQYF. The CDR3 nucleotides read TGTGCCAGCAGCTTAAAACCCTCCGTGGCAGGGGTTTCGTACGAGCAGTACTTC.

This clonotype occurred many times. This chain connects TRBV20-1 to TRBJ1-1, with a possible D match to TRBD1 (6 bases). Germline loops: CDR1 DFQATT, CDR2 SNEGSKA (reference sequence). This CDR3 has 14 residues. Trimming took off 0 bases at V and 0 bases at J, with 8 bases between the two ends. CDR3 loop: CSAREGHVNTEAFF. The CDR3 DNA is TGCAGTGCTAGAGAGGGACATGTGAACACTGAAGCTTTCTTT.

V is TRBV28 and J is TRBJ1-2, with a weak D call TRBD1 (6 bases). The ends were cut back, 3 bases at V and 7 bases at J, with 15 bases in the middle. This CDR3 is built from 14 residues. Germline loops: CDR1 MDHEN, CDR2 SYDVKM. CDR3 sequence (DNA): TGTGCCAGCAGTTTGCTGGGACAAGGCACTGGCTACACCTTC. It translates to CASSLLGQGTGYTF.

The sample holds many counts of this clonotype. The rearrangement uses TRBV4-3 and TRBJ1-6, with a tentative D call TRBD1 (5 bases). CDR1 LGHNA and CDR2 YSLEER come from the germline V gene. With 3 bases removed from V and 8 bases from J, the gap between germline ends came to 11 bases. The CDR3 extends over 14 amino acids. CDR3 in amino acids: CASSHVGGDSPLHF. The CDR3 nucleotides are TGCGCCAGCAGCCATGTGGGGGGTGATTCACCCCTCCACTTT.

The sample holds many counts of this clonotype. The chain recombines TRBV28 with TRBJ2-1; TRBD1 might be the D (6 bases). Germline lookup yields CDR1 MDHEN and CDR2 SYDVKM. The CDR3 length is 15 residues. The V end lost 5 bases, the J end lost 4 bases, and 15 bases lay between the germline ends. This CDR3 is CASSPTGTRYNEQFF. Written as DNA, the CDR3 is TGTGCCAGCAGTCCCACCGGGACACGGTACAATGAGCAGTTCTTC.